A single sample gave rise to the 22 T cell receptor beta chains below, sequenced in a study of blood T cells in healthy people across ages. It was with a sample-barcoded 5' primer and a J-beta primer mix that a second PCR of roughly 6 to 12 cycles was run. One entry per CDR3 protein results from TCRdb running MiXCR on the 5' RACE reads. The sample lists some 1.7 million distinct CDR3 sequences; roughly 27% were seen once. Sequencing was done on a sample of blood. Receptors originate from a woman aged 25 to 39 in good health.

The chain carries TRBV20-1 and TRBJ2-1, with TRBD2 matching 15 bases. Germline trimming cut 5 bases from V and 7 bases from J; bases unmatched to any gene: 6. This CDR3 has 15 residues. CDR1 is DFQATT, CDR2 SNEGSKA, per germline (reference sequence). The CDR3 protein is CSAWTSGGARNEQFF. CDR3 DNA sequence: TGCAGTGCTTGGACTAGCGGGGGGGCCAGAAATGAGCAGTTCTTC.

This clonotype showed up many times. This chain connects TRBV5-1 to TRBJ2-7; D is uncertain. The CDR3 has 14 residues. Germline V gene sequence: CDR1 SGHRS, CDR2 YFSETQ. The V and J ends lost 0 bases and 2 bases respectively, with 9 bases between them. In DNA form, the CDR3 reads TGCGCCAGCAGCTTGGCCCCTAACCCCTACGAGCAGTACTTC. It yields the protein CASSLAPNPYEQYF.

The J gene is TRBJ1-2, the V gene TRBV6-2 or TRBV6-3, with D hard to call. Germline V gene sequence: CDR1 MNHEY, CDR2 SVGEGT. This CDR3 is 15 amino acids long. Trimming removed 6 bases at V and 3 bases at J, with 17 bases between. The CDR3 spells CASRRSGFTDYGYTF. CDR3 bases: TGTGCCAGCAGACGCTCGGGGTTTACGGACTATGGCTACACCTTC.

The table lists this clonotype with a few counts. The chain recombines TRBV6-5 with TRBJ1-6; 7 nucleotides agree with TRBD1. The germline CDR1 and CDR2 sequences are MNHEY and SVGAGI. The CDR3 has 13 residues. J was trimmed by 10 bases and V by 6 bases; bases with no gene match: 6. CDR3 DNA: TGTGCCAGCAGGATTAGGGACAGATCACCCCTCCACTTT. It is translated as CASRIRDRSPLHF.

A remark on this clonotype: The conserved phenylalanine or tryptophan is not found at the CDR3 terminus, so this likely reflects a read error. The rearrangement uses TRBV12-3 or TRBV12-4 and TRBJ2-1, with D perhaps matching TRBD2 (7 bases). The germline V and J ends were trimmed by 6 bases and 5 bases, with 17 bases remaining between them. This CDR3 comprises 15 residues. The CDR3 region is CASSPRGAEDNEQFV. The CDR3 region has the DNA TGTGCCAGCAGCCCCCGGGGGGCGGAAGACAATGAGCAGTTCGTC.

CDR3 sequence (DNA): TGTGCCACCAGTGATCCGGGACAGGGGTACAGGGATACGCAGTATTTT. This codes for CATSDPGQGYRDTQYF. The chain uses TRBV24-1 and TRBJ2-3; 10 bases align to TRBD1. This CDR3 is built from 16 residues. Germline V gene lookup returns CDR1 KGHDR and CDR2 SFDVKD. J gave up 6 bases and V 3 bases, and 8 bases lay outside the gene matches.

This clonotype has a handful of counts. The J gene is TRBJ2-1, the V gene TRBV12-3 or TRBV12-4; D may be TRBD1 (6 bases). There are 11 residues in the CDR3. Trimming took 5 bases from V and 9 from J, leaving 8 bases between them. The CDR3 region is CASSPDSEQFF. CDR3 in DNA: TGTGCCAGCAGTCCGGACAGTGAGCAGTTCTTC.

The CDR3 here is CASGTSEGAQETQYF. CDR3 in DNA: TGTGCCAGCGGGACGTCGGAGGGGGCCCAAGAGACCCAGTACTTC. The rearrangement joins TRBV6-2 or TRBV6-3 to TRBJ2-7; possible D gene TRBD1, 7 bases. The better agreement between TRBJ2-5 and the DNA end casts doubt on the J call. This CDR3 spans 15 amino acids. The germline gives CDR1 MNHEY, CDR2 SVGEGT.

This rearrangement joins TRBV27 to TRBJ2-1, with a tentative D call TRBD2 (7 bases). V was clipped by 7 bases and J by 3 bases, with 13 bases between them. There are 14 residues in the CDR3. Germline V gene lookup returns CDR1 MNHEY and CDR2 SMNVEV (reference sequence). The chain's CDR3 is CASTRGAYYNEQFF. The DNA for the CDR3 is TGTGCCAGCACCCGGGGGGCTTACTACAATGAGCAGTTCTTC.

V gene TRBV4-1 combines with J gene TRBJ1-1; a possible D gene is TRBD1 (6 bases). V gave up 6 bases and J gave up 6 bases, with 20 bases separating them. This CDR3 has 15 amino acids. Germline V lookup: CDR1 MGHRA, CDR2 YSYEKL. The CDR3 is CASSQRGPPDAEAFF. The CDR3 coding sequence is TGCGCCAGCAGTCAACGGGGGCCTCCCGACGCTGAAGCTTTCTTT.

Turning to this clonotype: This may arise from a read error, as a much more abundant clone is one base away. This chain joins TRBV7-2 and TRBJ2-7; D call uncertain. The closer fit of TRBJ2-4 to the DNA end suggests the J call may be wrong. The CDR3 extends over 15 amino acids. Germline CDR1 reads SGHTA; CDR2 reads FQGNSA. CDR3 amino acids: CASSPRSSLGNIQYF. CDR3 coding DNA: TGTGCCAGCAGCCCTCGATCCTCCCTAGGGAACATTCAGTACTTC.

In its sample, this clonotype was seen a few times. The CDR3 sequence: CATGGTPSNQPQHF. The CDR3, as DNA: TGTGCCACCGGGGGGACCCCTAGCAATCAGCCCCAGCATTTT. The chain has TRBV28 and TRBJ1-5; perhaps TRBD1 as D (5 bases). The CDR3 runs to 14 residues. Germline V gives CDR1 MDHEN, CDR2 SYDVKM. The V and J ends lost 10 bases and 0 bases respectively, with 13 bases between them.

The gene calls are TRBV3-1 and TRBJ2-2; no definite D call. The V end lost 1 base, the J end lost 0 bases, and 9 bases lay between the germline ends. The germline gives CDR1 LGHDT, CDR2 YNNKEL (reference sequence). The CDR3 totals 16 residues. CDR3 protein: CASSQAPPTNTGELFF. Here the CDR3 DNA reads TGTGCCAGCAGCCAAGCCCCTCCCACGAACACCGGGGAGCTGTTTTTT.

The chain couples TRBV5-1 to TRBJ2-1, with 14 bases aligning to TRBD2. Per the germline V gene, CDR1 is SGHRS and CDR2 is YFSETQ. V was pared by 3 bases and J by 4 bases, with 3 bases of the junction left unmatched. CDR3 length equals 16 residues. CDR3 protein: CASSWTSGGQYNEQFF. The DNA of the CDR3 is TGCGCCAGCAGCTGGACTAGCGGGGGGCAGTACAATGAGCAGTTCTTC.

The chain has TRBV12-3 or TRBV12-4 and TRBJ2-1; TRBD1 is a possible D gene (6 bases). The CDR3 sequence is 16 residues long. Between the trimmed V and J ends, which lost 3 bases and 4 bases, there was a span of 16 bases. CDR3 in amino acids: CASSFRRRGGYNEQFF. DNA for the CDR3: TGTGCCAGCAGTTTTCGTCGCAGGGGCGGGTACAATGAGCAGTTCTTC.

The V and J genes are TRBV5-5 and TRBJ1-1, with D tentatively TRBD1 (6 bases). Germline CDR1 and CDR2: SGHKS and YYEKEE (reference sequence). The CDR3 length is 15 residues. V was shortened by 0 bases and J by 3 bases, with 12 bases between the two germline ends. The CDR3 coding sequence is TGTGCCAGCAGCTTGGCCAAGGCAGGGGACACTGAAGCTTTCTTT. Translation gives CASSLAKAGDTEAFF.

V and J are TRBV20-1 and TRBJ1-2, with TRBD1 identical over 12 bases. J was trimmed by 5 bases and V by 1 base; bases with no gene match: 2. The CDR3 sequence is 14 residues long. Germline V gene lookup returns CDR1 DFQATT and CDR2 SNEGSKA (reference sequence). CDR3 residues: CSARGDRGRYGYTF. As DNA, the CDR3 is TGCAGTGCTAGAGGGGACAGGGGGCGTTATGGCTACACCTTC.

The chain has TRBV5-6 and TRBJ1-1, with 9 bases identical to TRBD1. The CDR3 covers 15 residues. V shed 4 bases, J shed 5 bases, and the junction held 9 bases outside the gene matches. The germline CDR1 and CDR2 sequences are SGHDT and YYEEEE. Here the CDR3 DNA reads TGTGCCAGCAGCCCCCTACGGACAGGGGTGACTGAAGCTTTCTTT. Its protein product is CASSPLRTGVTEAFF. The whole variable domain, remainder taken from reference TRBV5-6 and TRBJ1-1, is DAGVTQSPTHLIKTRGQQVTLRCSPKSGHDTVSWYQQALGQGPQFIFQYYEEEERQRGNFPDRFSGHQFPNYSSELNVNALLLGDSALYLCASSPLRTGVTEAFFGQGTRLTVV.

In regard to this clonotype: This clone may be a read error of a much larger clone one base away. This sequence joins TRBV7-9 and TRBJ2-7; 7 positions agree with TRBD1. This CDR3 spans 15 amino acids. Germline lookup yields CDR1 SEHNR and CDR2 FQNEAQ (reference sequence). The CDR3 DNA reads TGTGCCAGCAACTTAGCACGACAGGGCACCTACGAGCAGTACTTC. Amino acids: CASNLARQGTYEQYF. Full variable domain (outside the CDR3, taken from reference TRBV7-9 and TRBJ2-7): DTGVSQNPRHKITKRGQNVTFRCDPISEHNRLYWYRQTLGQGPEFLTYFQNEAQLEKSRLLSDRFSAERPKGSFSTLEIQRTEQGDSAMYLCASNLARQGTYEQYFGPGTRLTVT.

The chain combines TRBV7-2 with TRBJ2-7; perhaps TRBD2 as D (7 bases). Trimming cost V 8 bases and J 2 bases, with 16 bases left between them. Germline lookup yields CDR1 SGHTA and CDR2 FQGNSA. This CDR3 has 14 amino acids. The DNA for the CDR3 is TGTGCCAGCGCGAGGGGGGGGCTTCCCTACGAGCAGTACTTC. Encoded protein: CASARGGLPYEQYF.

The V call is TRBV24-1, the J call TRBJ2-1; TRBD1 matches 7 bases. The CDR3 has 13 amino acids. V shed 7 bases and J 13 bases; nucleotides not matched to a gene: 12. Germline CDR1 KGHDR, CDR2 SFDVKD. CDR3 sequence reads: CATSAHDRVGQFF. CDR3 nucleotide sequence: TGTGCCACCAGCGCCCATGACAGGGTCGGACAGTTCTTC.

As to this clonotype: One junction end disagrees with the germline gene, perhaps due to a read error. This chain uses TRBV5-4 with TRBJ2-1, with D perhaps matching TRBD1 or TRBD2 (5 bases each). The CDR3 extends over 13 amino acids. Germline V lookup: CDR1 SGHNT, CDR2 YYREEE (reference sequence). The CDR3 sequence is CASGLAGALEQFF. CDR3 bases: TGTGCCAGCGGCTTGGCCGGGGCACTAGAGCAGTTCTTC.